This T cell receptor (beta chain) was obtained from a study of shared clonotypes between healthy human individuals. Study-level information: Per donor, three plates held CD4 naive cells, three held CD4 memory, two held CD8 naive and one held CD8 memory.

All participating donors were Caucasian adults from Nashville, Tennessee. Negatively enriched CD4+ T cells were divided by CD45RA into naive and memory. Using immunoSEQ multiplex PCR, the repertoire was profiled, and TCRdb retains in-frame clones only, with some absent. Of 2,500,000 or so clones listed, more than 85% were seen once; the top ten hold around 0.4%. The sample comprised naive CD4+ T cells from PBMCs. The sample's subset: CD45RA+ positively selected. The sequence came from a man younger than 35 in good health. Some clones in this sample may be carry-over from other donors' samples.

The CDR3 DNA reads as TGTGCCAGCAGTGTGTTGGGGGTCCAGGGAGATACGCAGTATTTT. Translation gives CASSVLGVQGDTQYF. This sequence joins TRBV25-1 and TRBJ2-3, with D perhaps assigned TRBD1 or TRBD2 (5 bases each). V lost 4 bases to trimming and J lost 5 bases, with 16 bases between them. CDR3 length: 15 amino acids. The germline gives CDR1 MGHDK, CDR2 SYGVNS. Full variable domain (rest looked up from reference TRBV25-1 and TRBJ2-3): EADIYQTPRYLVIGTGKKITLECSQTMGHDKMYWYQQDPGMELHLIHYSYGVNSTEKGDLSSESTVSRIRTEHFPLTLESARPSHTSQYLCASSVLGVQGDTQYFGPGTRLTVL.